What follows are 16 T cell receptor beta chains derived from one specimen sequenced in a study of T cell repertoires in cytomegalovirus infection. Via MiXCR, TCRdb re-called the reads, giving one row per CDR3 protein. In the table there are fewer than 55,000 distinct CDR3 sequences, less than 20% of which are singletons. These receptors are not linked to any known antigen. The sample in question was CD8+ T cells from cultured PBMCs, obtained from culture after CMV antigen stimulation. Every receptor here comes from a human donor in good health (CMV status not recorded). Some clones in this sample may be carry-over from other donors' samples.

This chain links TRBV2 with TRBJ2-5; 9 bases line up with TRBD2. CDR3 length: 12 amino acids. The V gene's germline CDR1 is SNHLY and CDR2 FYNNEI. Trimming removed 6 bases from V and 5 bases from J; junction bases left unmatched: 1. The chain's CDR3 is CASRGLAETQYF. Here the CDR3 DNA reads TGTGCCAGCAGAGGACTAGCGGAGACCCAGTACTTC.

The V and J genes are TRBV11-2 and TRBJ2-7; unclear D gene. Germline V gene data show CDR1 as SGHAT and CDR2 as FQNNGV. V was trimmed by 1 base and J by 3 bases, leaving 1 base between them. CDR3 length equals 11 residues. DNA of the CDR3: TGTGCCAGCAGCTTAGTCTACGAGCAGTACTTC. Translation: CASSLVYEQYF.

This clonotype was seen a few times. The chain recombines TRBV6-6 with TRBJ1-4; D perhaps matches TRBD1 (5 bases). CDR1 MNHNY and CDR2 SVGAGI come from the germline V gene (reference sequence). The CDR3 has 14 residues. Trimming stripped 5 bases from V and 8 bases from J, with 15 bases between. The CDR3 loop reads CASSELEGREKLFF. CDR3 bases: TGTGCCAGCAGTGAGTTGGAGGGGAGGGAAAAACTGTTTTTT.

V usage is TRBV20-1 and J usage is TRBJ1-4; D is possibly TRBD1 (6 bases). The germline V gene has CDR1 DFQATT and CDR2 SNEGSKA (reference sequence). The V gene lost 1 base and the J gene lost 6 bases, with 15 bases spanning the gap. The CDR3 is 15 residues long. The CDR3 DNA sequence: TGCAGTGCTAGAGTAATAACAGGGTTATATGAAAAACTGTTTTTT. Its translation is CSARVITGLYEKLFF.

The V and J genes are TRBV4-1 and TRBJ1-2, with 9 bases matching TRBD1. CDR3 length: 15 residues. J was trimmed by 4 bases and V by 3 bases; bases with no gene match: 6. The germline CDR1 and CDR2 sequences are MGHRA and YSYEKL. The CDR3 coding sequence is TGCGCCAGCAGCCAGGGGGACAGGGCGGCCTATGGCTACACCTTC. It codes for CASSQGDRAAYGYTF.

The V call is TRBV19, the J call TRBJ1-1; D is undetermined. The CDR3 has 12 residues. The ends were cut back, 7 bases at V and 1 base at J, with 7 bases in the middle. Looked up from germline, CDR1 is LNHDA and CDR2 is SQIVND (reference sequence). CDR3 amino acids: CASNMGNTEAFF. CDR3 DNA sequence: TGTGCCAGTAATATGGGGAACACTGAAGCTTTCTTT.

The rearrangement links TRBV5-4 to TRBJ1-2; the D gene is possibly TRBD1 (5 bases). CDR3 length: 16 residues. Germline CDR1 and CDR2: SGHNT and YYREEE (reference sequence). The V and J ends lost 1 base and 3 bases respectively, with 16 bases between them. CDR3 DNA: TGTGCCAGCAGCTTGTATGGGGAAGGGGTCGACTATGGCTACACCTTC. Translation gives CASSLYGEGVDYGYTF. The full variable domain, rest sourced from reference TRBV5-4 and TRBJ1-2, is ETGVTQSPTHLIKTRGQQVTLRCSSQSGHNTVSWYQQALGQGPQFIFQYYREEENGRGNFPPRFSGLQFPNYSSELNVNALELDDSALYLCASSLYGEGVDYGYTFGSGTRLTVV.

This clonotype was seen more than once but under ten times. The V and J genes are TRBV12-3 or TRBV12-4 and TRBJ1-1, with 7 bases identical to TRBD1. This CDR3 has 13 amino acids. Trimming took 6 bases from V and 5 from J; bases not matched to a gene: 6. The CDR3 protein is CASRGTAQTEAFF. The CDR3 DNA follows: TGTGCCAGCAGGGGGACAGCTCAGACTGAAGCTTTCTTT.

This clonotype was observed a handful of times. V is TRBV7-2 and J is TRBJ2-3, with a weak D call TRBD2 (5 bases). V was pared by 5 bases and J by 3 bases, with 12 bases between. CDR3 size: 14 residues. Germline V lookup: CDR1 SGHTA, CDR2 FQGNSA. The CDR3: CASSPSRGTDTQYF. Written as DNA, the CDR3 is TGTGCCAGCAGCCCTTCTCGCGGGACAGATACGCAGTATTTT. The full variable domain, its missing parts supplied by reference TRBV7-2 and TRBJ2-3, is GAGVSQSPSNKVTEKGKDVELRCDPISGHTALYWYRQSLGQGLEFLIYFQGNSAPDKSGLPSDRFSAERTGGSVSTLTIQRTQQEDSAVYLCASSPSRGTDTQYFGPGTRLTVL.

The rearrangement links TRBV6-2 or TRBV6-3 to TRBJ2-7, with unresolved D. The germline V and J ends were trimmed by 3 bases and 0 bases, with 9 bases remaining between them. The germline gives CDR1 MNHEY, CDR2 SVGEGT. The CDR3 runs to 14 residues. The CDR3 nucleotides read TGTGCCAGCAGTTATGACGGTTTCTCCTACGAGCAGTACTTC. It yields the protein CASSYDGFSYEQYF.

J is TRBJ1-1 and V is TRBV14; D perhaps matches TRBD1 (5 bases). Germline CDR1 and CDR2: SGHDN and FVKESK. V lost 0 bases to trimming and J lost 3 bases, with 20 bases between them. The CDR3 extends over 18 amino acids. The CDR3 reads CASSQDREALEEDTEAFF. In DNA form, the CDR3 reads TGTGCCAGCAGCCAAGACAGGGAAGCTTTAGAGGAGGACACTGAAGCTTTCTTT.

This chain links TRBV7-9 with TRBJ2-3, with D unclear. The germline CDR1 and CDR2 sequences are SEHNR and FQNEAQ (reference sequence). CDR3 length equals 14 residues. V gave up 1 base and J gave up 6 bases, with 11 bases separating them. The CDR3 reads CASSLVGSQDTQYF. The CDR3, as DNA: TGTGCCAGCAGCTTAGTAGGCAGTCAGGATACGCAGTATTTT.

This clonotype occurred a few times. In DNA form, the CDR3 reads TGTGCCAGCAGCGCACCTGCGCCGGACGGCTACACCTTC. Its protein product is CASSAPAPDGYTF. The chain combines TRBV9 with TRBJ1-2; no clear D. With 3 bases removed from V and 8 bases from J, the gap between germline ends came to 14 bases. CDR3 length: 13 residues. Per the germline V gene, CDR1 is SGDLS and CDR2 is YYNGEE.

CDR3 coding DNA: TGTGCCAGCAGCTTAGACCCGTATTATCAGGACAGGAGCTACTATGGCTACACCTTC. It encodes CASSLDPYYQDRSYYGYTF. V usage is TRBV7-9 and J usage is TRBJ1-2, with 7 positions matching TRBD1. The CDR3 contains 19 residues. Germline V gene lookup returns CDR1 SEHNR and CDR2 FQNEAQ (reference sequence). The J segment lost 3 bases and the V segment lost 1 base, leaving 17 bases of the junction unmatched.

Only a few counts were recorded for this clonotype. J is TRBJ1-2 and V is TRBV7-2; TRBD1 matches 10 bases. This CDR3 has 15 residues. The junction had 9 bases not matched to a gene; V was cut back by 10 bases and J by 1 base. Germline lookup yields CDR1 SGHTA and CDR2 FQGNSA. The CDR3: CATFTRDRGNYGYTF. The CDR3, as DNA: TGTGCCACCTTTACCCGGGACAGGGGTAACTATGGCTACACCTTC.

This chain uses TRBV27 with TRBJ2-3, with a weak D call TRBD2 (5 bases). Germline V gives CDR1 MNHEY, CDR2 SMNVEV (reference sequence). Trimming shortened V by 5 bases and J by 2 bases, and 8 bases separated the two germline ends. The CDR3 loop spans 13 amino acids. CDR3 nucleotides: TGTGCCAGCAGTCCGAGGGTCACAGATACGCAGTATTTT. Translated: CASSPRVTDTQYF.